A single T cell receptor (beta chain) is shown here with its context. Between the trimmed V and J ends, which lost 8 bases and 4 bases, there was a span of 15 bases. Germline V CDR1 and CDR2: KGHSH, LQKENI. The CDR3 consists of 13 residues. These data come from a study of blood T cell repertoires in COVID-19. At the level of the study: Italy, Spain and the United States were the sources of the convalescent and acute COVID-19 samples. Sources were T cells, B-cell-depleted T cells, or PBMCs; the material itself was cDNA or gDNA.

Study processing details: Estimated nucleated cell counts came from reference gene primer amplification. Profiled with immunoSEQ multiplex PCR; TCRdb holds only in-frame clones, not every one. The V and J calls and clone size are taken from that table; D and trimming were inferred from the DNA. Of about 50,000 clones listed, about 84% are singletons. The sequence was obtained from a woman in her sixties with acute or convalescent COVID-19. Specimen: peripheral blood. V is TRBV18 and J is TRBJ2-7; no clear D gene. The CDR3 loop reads CASAELRSYEQYF. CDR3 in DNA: TGTGCCAGCGCGGAGTTGAGATCTTACGAGCAGTACTTC. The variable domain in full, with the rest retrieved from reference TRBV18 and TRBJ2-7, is NAGVMQNPRHLVRRRGQEARLRCSPMKGHSHVYWYRQLPEEGLKFMVYLQKENIIDESGMPKERFSAEFPKEGPSILRIQQVVRGDSAAYFCASAELRSYEQYFGPGTRLTVT.